One sample yielded the 24 T cell receptor beta chains listed below, sequenced in a study of control samples from healthy donors and cancer patients. Some clones are missing from TCRdb's copy, which holds only in-frame ones; the method was immunoSEQ multiplex PCR. The table shows 100,000 to 150,000 clones, with 92% occurring only once. The specimen was blood. These receptors all come from a man between 18 and 35 years old in good health.

This chain links TRBV7-9 with TRBJ2-3; perhaps TRBD2 as D (6 bases). The germline gives CDR1 SEHNR, CDR2 FQNEAQ (reference sequence). This CDR3 has 12 amino acids. V was clipped by 2 bases and J by 6 bases, with 6 bases between them. CDR3 bases: TGTGCCAGCAGCTTAAGCGGGGATACGCAGTATTTT. Its translation: CASSLSGDTQYF.

The J gene is TRBJ2-1, the V gene TRBV4-2; D is uncertain. The germline gives CDR1 LGHNA, CDR2 YNFKEQ. This CDR3 has 14 amino acids. V was trimmed by 1 base and J by 6 bases, leaving 10 bases between them. CDR3 loop: CASSQGQVVNEQFF. CDR3 sequence (DNA): TGTGCCAGCAGCCAAGGGCAAGTTGTCAATGAGCAGTTCTTC.

The rearrangement joins TRBV9 to TRBJ1-2; D is undetermined. From germline, CDR1 is SGDLS and CDR2 YYNGEE. V lost 5 bases to trimming and J lost 0 bases, with 14 bases between them. This CDR3 comprises 15 residues. CDR3 in amino acids: CASRRSANANYGYTF. The CDR3 nucleotides are TGTGCCAGCAGGAGGTCGGCCAATGCTAACTATGGCTACACCTTC.

This clone was found a few times. The genes are TRBV19 and TRBJ1-1; a weak D match, TRBD1 (5 bases). The CDR3 extends over 15 amino acids. V was clipped by 3 bases and J by 3 bases, with 14 bases between them. Germline loops: CDR1 LNHDA, CDR2 SQIVND (reference sequence). The CDR3 region is CASSIGAGMDTEAFF. The CDR3 region has the DNA TGTGCCAGTAGTATCGGGGCAGGGATGGACACTGAAGCTTTCTTT. The full variable domain, in which reference TRBV19 and TRBJ1-1 provide the parts outside the CDR3, is DGGITQSPKYLFRKEGQNVTLSCEQNLNHDAMYWYRQDPGQGLRLIYYSQIVNDFQKGDIAEGYSVSREKKESFPLTVTSAQKNPTAFYLCASSIGAGMDTEAFFGQGTRLTVV.

The genes are TRBV6-1 and TRBJ1-1; possible D gene TRBD1, 6 bases. V was pared by 3 bases and J by 5 bases, with 10 bases between. CDR3 length equals 13 residues. Germline-derived CDR1 and CDR2 are MNHNS and SASEGT. For the CDR3, the DNA is TGTGCCAGCAGTGAGGGGGCGCGGACTGAAGCTTTCTTT. Amino acid sequence: CASSEGARTEAFF.

The CDR3 nucleotides are TGTGCCAGCAGTGATGGACAGGGGGCGGACAATGAGCAGTTCTTC. Translating gives CASSDGQGADNEQFF. V usage is TRBV6-4 and J usage is TRBJ2-1, with 11 positions matching TRBD1. CDR3 size: 15 residues. The germline gives CDR1 MRHNA, CDR2 SNTAGT. After removal of 3 bases from V and 5 bases from J, the junction contained 3 bases not matched to a gene.

CDR3 sequence (DNA): TGTGCCAGCAGCCGTTGGAAGGACAGGCCGGTAGATGACCAGTACTTC. Its protein is CASSRWKDRPVDDQYF. This chain uses TRBV14 with TRBJ2-5; 7 bases map to TRBD1. The germline V gene encodes CDR1 SGHDN and CDR2 FVKESK. The CDR3 length is 16 residues. V was pared by 4 bases and J by 10 bases, with 18 bases of the junction left unmatched.

The chain recombines TRBV7-3 with TRBJ1-3; no firm D call. Between the trimmed V and J ends, which lost 5 bases and 1 base, there was a span of 12 bases. CDR3 length: 15 amino acids. The germline CDR1 and CDR2 sequences are SGHTA and FQGTGA. Written as DNA, the CDR3 is TGTGCCAGCAGCCAACTCGGGGAATCTGGAAACACCATATATTTT. Amino acids: CASSQLGESGNTIYF.

The chain carries TRBV9 and TRBJ2-3; D possibly uses TRBD1 or TRBD2 (5 bases each). The CDR3 is 13 amino acids. Trimming removed 4 bases at V and 1 base at J, with 7 bases between. The germline CDR1 and CDR2 sequences are SGDLS and YYNGEE. The CDR3 loop reads CASSRGRTDTQYF. The CDR3 DNA is TGTGCCAGCAGCCGGGGCCGCACAGATACGCAGTATTTT.

The chain links TRBV6-2 or TRBV6-3 to TRBJ2-1; D is ambiguous. The length of the CDR3 is 14 residues. Germline assignment: CDR1 MNHEY and CDR2 SVGEGT. V was clipped by 2 bases and J by 7 bases, with 12 bases between them. The CDR3: CASSYQAYRNEQFF. The CDR3 bases are TGTGCCAGCAGTTACCAGGCCTATAGGAATGAGCAGTTCTTC.

The rearrangement links TRBV6-5 to TRBJ1-1; no definite D call. There are 13 residues in the CDR3. Deletions cut 0 bases from V and 11 bases from J, with 13 bases between. The germline CDR1 and CDR2 sequences are MNHEY and SVGAGI. This chain's CDR3 is CASSYSDDIDAFF. As DNA, the CDR3 is TGTGCCAGCAGTTACTCCGACGACATTGACGCTTTCTTT.

The chain has TRBV5-4 and TRBJ2-7; 8 bases fit TRBD2. The CDR3 consists of 15 residues. Germline V CDR1 and CDR2: SGHNT, YYREEE (reference sequence). V lost 3 bases to trimming and J lost 5 bases; unmatched junction nucleotides: 10. The CDR3, as DNA: TGTGCCAGCAGCTCGCCCTTAGCGGGGAACGACGAGCAGTACTTC. It codes for CASSSPLAGNDEQYF.

This chain links TRBV29-1 with TRBJ1-1; the D gene is possibly TRBD1 (6 bases). Germline CDR1 SQVTM, CDR2 ANQGSEA. V lost 3 bases to trimming and J lost 5 bases, with 16 bases between them. The CDR3 has 14 amino acids. The CDR3 loop reads CSVDAGASGTEAFF. In nucleotides, the CDR3 is TGCAGCGTTGATGCGGGGGCCTCGGGTACTGAAGCTTTCTTT.

V and J are TRBV28 and TRBJ1-5, with D perhaps TRBD1 (6 bases). The CDR3 has 15 amino acids. CDR1 and CDR2 from the germline V gene are MDHEN and SYDVKM. V was shortened by 7 bases and J by 5 bases, with 18 bases between the two germline ends. CDR3 in amino acids: CASTEGGEGDQPQHF. CDR3 nucleotides: TGTGCCAGCACCGAGGGGGGAGAAGGGGATCAGCCCCAGCATTTT.

The rearrangement links TRBV6-5 to TRBJ1-5, with D possibly matching TRBD1 (5 bases). This CDR3 contains 13 residues. Deletions cut 5 bases from V and 5 bases from J, with 10 bases between. Germline loops: CDR1 MNHEY, CDR2 SVGAGI. CDR3 sequence: CASSPQGDQPQHF. The CDR3 region has the DNA TGTGCCAGCAGTCCCCAGGGCGATCAGCCCCAGCATTTT.

The chain employs TRBV29-1 and TRBJ1-2; 9 bases line up with TRBD1. Germline lookup yields CDR1 SQVTM and CDR2 ANQGSEA. V lost 6 bases to trimming and J lost 8 bases; unmatched junction nucleotides: 16. CDR3 size: 15 residues. The CDR3 loop reads CSVGPGQGGTDGYTF. In nucleotides, the CDR3 is TGCAGCGTGGGACCGGGACAGGGCGGTACTGACGGCTACACCTTC.

This clone was observed once. The chain employs TRBV19 and TRBJ1-2; 9 bases line up with TRBD1. Germline assignment: CDR1 LNHDA and CDR2 SQIVND (reference sequence). V shed 1 base and J 6 bases; nucleotides not matched to a gene: 6. This CDR3 has 15 amino acids. The CDR3: CASSIVGTGSNGYTF. Here the CDR3 DNA reads TGTGCCAGTAGTATAGTAGGGACAGGGAGTAATGGCTACACCTTC.

This chain joins TRBV4-2 and TRBJ1-2, with TRBD1 matching 10 bases. J gave up 4 bases and V 2 bases, and 10 bases lay outside the gene matches. This CDR3 spans 17 amino acids. Germline loops: CDR1 LGHNA, CDR2 YNFKEQ. CDR3 sequence reads: CASSQSQGDRGTYGYTF. CDR3 DNA: TGTGCCAGCAGCCAATCCCAAGGGGACAGGGGTACCTATGGCTACACCTTC.

The rearrangement uses TRBV19 and TRBJ2-2; D is possibly TRBD1 or TRBD2 (5 bases each). The V and J ends lost 5 bases and 5 bases respectively, with 15 bases between them. Germline V CDR1 and CDR2: LNHDA, SQIVND (reference sequence). The CDR3 covers 15 residues. In DNA form, the CDR3 reads TGTGCCAGTAGTGTCGACGGGACCCGGACCGGGGAGCTGTTTTTT. Protein: CASSVDGTRTGELFF.

This CDR3 is CAISERGQEYEQYF. The CDR3 nucleotides are TGTGCCATCAGTGAGAGGGGACAGGAATACGAGCAGTACTTC. The rearrangement links TRBV10-3 to TRBJ2-7; 8 bases fit TRBD1. With 2 bases clipped from V and 4 bases from J, the junction kept 4 bases outside the gene matches. The CDR3 is made up of 14 amino acids. Looked up from germline, CDR1 is ENHRY and CDR2 is SYGVKD.

V and J are TRBV7-9 and TRBJ1-1, with a tentative D call TRBD1 (5 bases). Germline V lookup: CDR1 SEHNR, CDR2 FQNEAQ (reference sequence). The V end lost 5 bases, the J end lost 1 base, and 8 bases lay between the germline ends. CDR3 length: 13 residues. The CDR3 reads CASSRGGNTEAFF. As DNA, the CDR3 is TGTGCCAGCAGCAGGGGAGGGAACACTGAAGCTTTCTTT.

On this clone itself: The same CDR3 is also encoded by other DNA sequences in this sample. The rearrangement joins TRBV7-2 to TRBJ1-2, with TRBD1 matching over 8 bases. This CDR3 region has 14 residues. The junction had 6 bases not matched to a gene; V was cut back by 5 bases and J by 4 bases. Germline CDR1 SGHTA, CDR2 FQGNSA. The CDR3 region is CASSPDRGPYGYTF. The CDR3 DNA is TGTGCCAGCAGCCCAGACAGGGGCCCCTATGGCTACACCTTC.

This clone came up once. The chain combines TRBV6-1 with TRBJ1-5; 11 nucleotides match TRBD1. With V trimmed by 3 bases and J by 0 bases, 7 bases remained unmatched. The CDR3 runs 18 residues. Germline-derived CDR1 and CDR2 are MNHNS and SASEGT. This CDR3 reads CASSEGDRGSYSNQPQHF. In nucleotides, the CDR3 is TGTGCCAGCAGTGAGGGGGACAGGGGGTCTTATAGCAATCAGCCCCAGCATTTT.

This chain joins TRBV5-1 and TRBJ2-1; 12 nucleotides agree with TRBD2. The J segment lost 7 bases and the V segment lost 3 bases, leaving 5 bases of the junction unmatched. CDR1 and CDR2 from the germline V gene are SGHRS and YFSETQ. The CDR3 consists of 15 residues. In DNA form, the CDR3 reads TGCGCCAGCAGCTCTAGCGGGGGGGCCAGTAATGAGCAGTTCTTC. Translation gives CASSSSGGASNEQFF.